A single sample gave rise to the 19 T cell receptor beta chains below, sequenced in a study of T cells expressing NK-cell markers (dated by TCRdb to 2018 to 2021). Library preparation used 5' RACE. The listed sequencing device is Illumina HiSeq 2000. TCRdb reprocessed the reads, so every CDR3 protein sequence counts as one entry and DNA is not shown. This sample's table lists 150,000 to 180,000 distinct CDR3 sequences. The ten largest clones capture around a third of the sample. The sample comprised blood T cells: a sorted CD56 or NKG2C T cell subset, CD4+ or CD8+ T cells, or bulk PBMC T cells (not recorded which). The receptors derive from a woman between 50 and 59 years old in good health. Donor details come from another sample of the same person, matched by shared clones.

The CDR3 is CSAFRVDTDTQYF. The chain is built from TRBV20-1 and TRBJ2-3. The CDR3 extends over 13 amino acids. The V gene's germline CDR1 is DFQATT and CDR2 SNEGSKA (reference sequence).

This chain joins TRBV5-5 and TRBJ1-5; TCRdb's D gene call, TRBD1, goes unchecked for lack of DNA. Germline V CDR1 and CDR2: SGHKS, YYEKEE (reference sequence). The CDR3 is 15 residues long. CDR3 protein: CASSLGTGNSQPQHF.

J is TRBJ1-5 and V is TRBV27; the D gene TCRdb calls, TRBD1, cannot be checked with no DNA. CDR3 size: 17 residues. Germline V gene data show CDR1 as MNHEY and CDR2 as SMNVEV (reference sequence). CDR3 in amino acids: CASSLWGGSDSNQPQHF.

V is TRBV3-1 and J is TRBJ2-7; TCRdb's assignment of TRBD1 cannot be checked, as there is no DNA. The CDR3 is 16 residues long. Germline V gives CDR1 LGHDT, CDR2 YNNKEL (reference sequence). The CDR3 sequence: CASSQTRQGAFYEQYF.

This chain connects TRBV7-2 to TRBJ2-1; TCRdb indicates TRBD1, and absent DNA this call remains unverified. The CDR3 is 12 residues long. Germline assignment: CDR1 SGHTA and CDR2 FQGNSA. This chain's CDR3 is CASSTRYNEQFF.

This chain links TRBV7-8 with TRBJ2-7; there is no DNA to check the TCRdb D call of TRBD1. The CDR3 runs to 15 residues. Germline V CDR1 and CDR2: SGHVS, FQNEAQ. The CDR3 reads CASSLGGRLANEQYF.

This chain uses TRBV15 with TRBJ2-1; TCRdb names TRBD2, which stays unverified in the absence of DNA. In germline, CDR1 is LNHNV, CDR2 YYDKDF (reference sequence). The CDR3 has 17 residues. CDR3 sequence reads: CATSLRGGLAGAEEQFF.

The chain employs TRBV6-6 and TRBJ1-2; the TRBD1 assignment by TCRdb is unverifiable without DNA. The germline V gene has CDR1 MNHNY and CDR2 SVGAGI (reference sequence). This CDR3 contains 17 residues. CDR3 residues: CASSYYPRDSRTYGYTF.

The chain employs TRBV10-3 and TRBJ2-7. CDR3 size: 14 residues. Germline values: CDR1 ENHRY, CDR2 SYGVKD. The CDR3 reads CAISESTTAYEQYF.

The V and J genes are TRBV24-1 and TRBJ2-2; lacking DNA, the TRBD1 call made by TCRdb goes unchecked. The CDR3 extends over 17 amino acids. Germline values: CDR1 KGHDR, CDR2 SFDVKD. The CDR3 sequence: CATSDLGAGFHAGELFF.

The V gene is TRBV11-2, the J gene TRBJ1-2. The germline V gene encodes CDR1 SGHAT and CDR2 FQNNGV. This CDR3 region has 14 residues. CDR3 residues: CASTQQDGSYGYTF.

The chain joins TRBV4-1 to TRBJ2-1. In germline, CDR1 is MGHRA, CDR2 YSYEKL. This CDR3 spans 12 amino acids. The CDR3 loop reads CASSQLGNEQFF.

The rearrangement uses TRBV27 and TRBJ2-7. The germline V gene has CDR1 MNHEY and CDR2 SMNVEV (reference sequence). There are 14 residues in the CDR3. CDR3 residues: CASSRNPHIYEQYF.

V usage is TRBV11-3 and J usage is TRBJ2-1; TCRdb gives TRBD1 as the D gene, but with no DNA this cannot be confirmed. Per germline, CDR1 SGHNT and CDR2 YENEEA. This CDR3 region has 14 residues. The CDR3: CASSSMWGWDEQFF.

The chain carries TRBV5-1 and TRBJ2-1. In germline, CDR1 is SGHRS, CDR2 YFSETQ. The CDR3 is made up of 14 amino acids. The chain's CDR3 is CASSRIYPHNEQFF.

The chain couples TRBV11-3 to TRBJ2-7. The CDR3 runs to 12 residues. Germline CDR1 is SGHNT and CDR2 is YENEEA. This CDR3 is CASSSGVGEQYF. The full variable domain, with the rest looked up from reference TRBV11-3 and TRBJ2-7, is EAGVVQSPRYKIIEKKQPVAFWCNPISGHNTLYWYLQNLGQGPELLIRYENEEAVDDSQLPKDRFSAERLKGVDSTLKIQPAELGDSAVYLCASSSGVGEQYFGPGTRLTVT.

V gene TRBV5-6 combines with J gene TRBJ1-2. From germline, CDR1 is SGHDT and CDR2 YYEEEE. The CDR3 loop spans 12 amino acids. CDR3 protein: CASSLVGHGYTF.

The chain couples TRBV4-1 to TRBJ2-1; as DNA is missing, the TRBD2 call by TCRdb cannot be tested. Germline CDR1 reads MGHRA; CDR2 reads YSYEKL. The CDR3 extends over 14 amino acids. The CDR3 is CASSRERTYNEQFF.

The gene calls are TRBV24-1 and TRBJ2-7; TCRdb names TRBD1, which stays unverified in the absence of DNA. The CDR3 is 13 residues long. Germline V CDR1 and CDR2: KGHDR, SFDVKD. CDR3 region: CATSDPPGQWIYF.